These 27 T cell receptor beta chains came from one sample sequenced in a study of blood T cell repertoires in COVID-19. Data came from immunoSEQ multiplex PCR; TCRdb stores just in-frame clones and leaves some out. Among over 50,000 clones listed, 85% were seen once. The sequenced sample consisted of peripheral blood. The receptors come from a human donor in a cohort sampled during active COVID-19.

This clone was found once. The chain's CDR3 is CASSLWGDSYEQYF. The CDR3 nucleotides read TGTGCCAGCAGCCTTTGGGGGGACTCCTACGAGCAGTACTTC. The V call is TRBV28, the J call TRBJ2-7; D may be TRBD2 (6 bases). Trimming took 6 bases from V and 0 from J, leaving 12 bases between them. CDR1 is MDHEN and CDR2 is SYDVKM in the germline V gene. The CDR3 length is 14 residues.

The chain combines TRBV7-2 with TRBJ2-7; D call uncertain. This CDR3 has 12 residues. Germline loops: CDR1 SGHTA, CDR2 FQGNSA. V lost 6 bases and J 3 bases, leaving 9 bases between the germline ends. The chain's CDR3 is CASSRSLYEQYF. The CDR3 nucleotides are TGTGCCAGCAGTCGGAGTCTCTACGAGCAGTACTTC.

The chain is built from TRBV19 and TRBJ1-2; TRBD1 aligns across 7 bases. J gave up 4 bases and V 2 bases, and 7 bases lay outside the gene matches. The CDR3 has 15 amino acids. Germline V gives CDR1 LNHDA, CDR2 SQIVND (reference sequence). In nucleotides, the CDR3 is TGTGCCAGTAGTATATGGGACAGTTCCATCTATGGCTACACCTTC. This encodes CASSIWDSSIYGYTF. The variable domain in full, with the rest retrieved from reference TRBV19 and TRBJ1-2, is DGGITQSPKYLFRKEGQNVTLSCEQNLNHDAMYWYRQDPGQGLRLIYYSQIVNDFQKGDIAEGYSVSREKKESFPLTVTSAQKNPTAFYLCASSIWDSSIYGYTFGSGTRLTVV.

This chain joins TRBV7-3 and TRBJ2-7, with 7 bases that match TRBD1. The length of the CDR3 is 14 residues. Germline assignment: CDR1 SGHTA and CDR2 FQGTGA. V dropped 5 bases and J dropped 6; count of bases not matched to a gene: 10. CDR3 sequence: CASSPSTGAGEQYF. DNA for the CDR3: TGTGCCAGCAGCCCCTCAACAGGGGCGGGCGAGCAGTACTTC.

The chain links TRBV4-1 to TRBJ2-1, with 10 bases fitting TRBD1. The CDR3 runs to 19 residues. V lost 5 bases and J lost 6; bases outside the gene matches: 19. Germline CDR1 MGHRA, CDR2 YSYEKL. In DNA form, the CDR3 reads TGCGCCAGCAGCTTCCGAGGTCGGACAGGGGGTGGGTCGGGCAATGAGCAGTTCTTC. The encoded protein is CASSFRGRTGGGSGNEQFF.

This chain connects TRBV12-2 to TRBJ1-1; TRBD1, as called in the table, went unchecked against the DNA. TRBV12-2 is a listed pseudogene. CDR3 length: 14 amino acids. CDR3 region: CASRLAGARTEAFF. For the CDR3, the DNA is TGTGCAAGTCGCTTGGCAGGGGCACGTACTGAAGCTTTCTTT.

J is TRBJ1-4 and V is TRBV2; D not certain. The V gene lost 5 bases and the J gene lost 5 bases, with 3 bases spanning the gap. The CDR3 is 11 amino acids. CDR1 SNHLY and CDR2 FYNNEI come from the germline V gene. The CDR3 nucleotides are TGTGCCAGCAGTCAAAATGAAAAACTGTTTTTT. Its protein is CASSQNEKLFF.

The chain links TRBV16 to TRBJ1-5; D might be TRBD1 (5 bases). The ends were cut back, 4 bases at V and 8 bases at J, with 12 bases in the middle. This CDR3 has 13 amino acids. Germline-derived CDR1 and CDR2 are KGHSY and FQNENV. In nucleotides, the CDR3 is TGTGCCAGCAGCCTGCGCGGGGGAGAGCCCCAGCATTTT. This encodes CASSLRGGEPQHF. The full variable domain, completed using reference TRBV16 and TRBJ1-5, is GEEVAQTPKHLVRGEGQKAKLYCAPIKGHSYVFWYQQVLKNEFKFLISFQNENVFDETGMPKERFSAKCLPNSPCSLEIQATKLEDSAVYFCASSLRGGEPQHFGDGTRLSIL.

The chain employs TRBV5-5 and TRBJ1-5; no clear D. CDR3 length: 14 residues. The germline V and J ends were trimmed by 6 bases and 4 bases, with 14 bases remaining between them. The V gene's germline CDR1 is SGHKS and CDR2 YYEKEE (reference sequence). The CDR3 DNA sequence: TGTGCCAGCACCGCCGGGAGGAGAAATCAGCCCCAGCATTTT. This gives the protein CASTAGRRNQPQHF. Complete variable domain (other parts from reference TRBV5-5 and TRBJ1-5): DAGVTQSPTHLIKTRGQQVTLRCSPISGHKSVSWYQQVLGQGPQFIFQYYEKEERGRGNFPDRFSARQFPNYSSELNVNALLLGDSALYLCASTAGRRNQPQHFGDGTRLSIL.

This chain uses TRBV5-1 with TRBJ2-3; 10 bases match TRBD1. CDR3 size: 15 residues. Germline V gene data show CDR1 as SGHRS and CDR2 as YFSETQ. Trimming took 3 bases from V and 6 from J; bases not matched to a gene: 7. DNA of the CDR3: TGCGCCAGCAGCTCCGGGACAGGGGCCTGGGATACGCAGTATTTT. It translates to CASSSGTGAWDTQYF.

The rearrangement links TRBV5-4 to TRBJ2-3; 9 positions match TRBD2. The CDR3 extends over 16 amino acids. Germline assignment: CDR1 SGHNT and CDR2 YYREEE (reference sequence). Losses at the gene ends were 0 bases for V and 4 bases for J; bases not matched to a gene: 6. As DNA, the CDR3 is TGTGCCAGCAGCTTGGGGGGTAGCGGGAGCTCAGATACGCAGTATTTT. It specifies CASSLGGSGSSDTQYF. The entire variable domain, with the rest obtained from reference TRBV5-4 and TRBJ2-3, is as follows: ETGVTQSPTHLIKTRGQQVTLRCSSQSGHNTVSWYQQALGQGPQFIFQYYREEENGRGNFPPRFSGLQFPNYSSELNVNALELDDSALYLCASSLGGSGSSDTQYFGPGTRLTVL.

The V and J genes are TRBV9 and TRBJ2-1, with D possibly TRBD2 on 6 matching bases. Germline lookup yields CDR1 SGDLS and CDR2 YYNGEE. CDR3 length: 17 residues. V gave up 4 bases and J gave up 0 bases, with 17 bases separating them. CDR3 residues: CASSLNSGSSSYNEQFF. CDR3 nucleotides: TGTGCCAGCAGCTTAAATAGCGGTTCTAGCTCCTACAATGAGCAGTTCTTC.

The rearrangement uses TRBV7-2 and TRBJ2-7, with D possibly matching TRBD2 (5 bases). Trimming took off 1 base at V and 6 bases at J, with 13 bases between the two ends. CDR3 length: 14 amino acids. CDR1 and CDR2 (germline): SGHTA, FQGNSA. The chain's CDR3 is CASSLVGSAGEQYF. The DNA for the CDR3 is TGTGCCAGCAGCTTAGTAGGGTCGGCGGGCGAGCAGTACTTC.

The gene calls are TRBV28 and TRBJ1-2; 9 bases are a match to TRBD1. CDR3 length equals 14 residues. V gave up 7 bases and J gave up 8 bases; unmatched junction bases: 11. The germline V gene encodes CDR1 MDHEN and CDR2 SYDVKM. The CDR3 loop is CASTEQGATRGYTF. The CDR3, as DNA: TGTGCCAGCACCGAACAGGGGGCGACTAGGGGCTACACCTTC.

This rearrangement joins TRBV30 to TRBJ2-4; 10 nucleotides align to TRBD1. This CDR3 has 17 amino acids. Trimming removed 0 bases from V and 2 bases from J; junction bases left unmatched: 7. Germline-derived CDR1 and CDR2 are GTSNPN and SVGIG (reference sequence). Here the CDR3 reads CAWSVHRDRGPKNIQYF. In DNA form, the CDR3 reads TGTGCCTGGAGTGTACACCGGGACAGGGGACCCAAAAACATTCAGTACTTC.

V is TRBV5-1 and J is TRBJ2-1, with 10 bases identical to TRBD2. Unmatched junction bases numbered 6, after V lost 2 bases and J lost 4 bases. CDR3 length equals 16 residues. Germline CDR1 is SGHRS and CDR2 is YFSETQ. CDR3 protein: CASSFPPSGSYNEQFF. The CDR3 DNA reads as TGCGCCAGCAGCTTTCCCCCTAGCGGGAGTTACAATGAGCAGTTCTTC.

The chain links TRBV28 to TRBJ1-2; perhaps TRBD1 as D (5 bases). V shed 2 bases and J shed 2 bases, with 12 bases lying between them. The CDR3 totals 15 residues. Germline values: CDR1 MDHEN, CDR2 SYDVKM. CDR3: CASSLPSRVNYGYTF. For the CDR3, the DNA is TGTGCCAGCAGTTTACCCTCCAGGGTAAACTATGGCTACACCTTC.

This clone was seen only a few times. The chain has TRBV7-8 and TRBJ1-5, with 9 bases identical to TRBD1. The CDR3 extends over 15 amino acids. Trimming removed 1 base from V and 7 bases from J; junction bases left unmatched: 5. Per the germline V gene, CDR1 is SGHVS and CDR2 is FQNEAQ. DNA of the CDR3: TGTGCCAGCAGCTTAGTGGGACAGGGTGGGCAGCCCCAGCATTTT. Translating gives CASSLVGQGGQPQHF.

The rearrangement uses TRBV5-4 and TRBJ2-7, with TRBD1 matching over 8 bases. The germline V gene encodes CDR1 SGHNT and CDR2 YYREEE (reference sequence). The trim removed 3 bases at V and 0 bases at J, leaving 2 bases unmatched. There are 14 residues in the CDR3. CDR3 residues: CASSSQGGSYEQYF. As DNA, the CDR3 is TGTGCCAGCAGCTCACAGGGGGGCTCCTACGAGCAGTACTTC.

The chain has TRBV29-1 and TRBJ1-1; the D gene is possibly TRBD1 (6 bases). Germline assignment: CDR1 SQVTM and CDR2 ANQGSEA. CDR3 length equals 13 residues. V was cut by 5 bases and J by 1 base, with 11 bases left in between. The CDR3 DNA reads as TGCAGCGTTTTACAGGGACCGAACACTGAAGCTTTCTTT. Translating it yields CSVLQGPNTEAFF.

The chain carries TRBV2 and TRBJ2-5; D call uncertain. Germline loops: CDR1 SNHLY, CDR2 FYNNEI. CDR3 length: 12 amino acids. V lost 1 base to trimming and J lost 5 bases, with 5 bases between them. In nucleotides, the CDR3 is TGTGCCAGCAGTGAAGGTCGGGAGACCCAGTACTTC. This encodes CASSEGRETQYF. Full variable domain (outside the CDR3, taken from reference TRBV2 and TRBJ2-5): EPEVTQTPSHQVTQMGQEVILRCVPISNHLYFYWYRQILGQKVEFLVSFYNNEISEKSEIFDDQFSVERPDGSNFTLKIRSTKLEDSAMYFCASSEGRETQYFGPGTRLLVL.

The chain has TRBV28 and TRBJ1-2; 12 bases align to TRBD1. The CDR3 length is 16 residues. Germline lookup yields CDR1 MDHEN and CDR2 SYDVKM. Losses at the gene ends were 4 bases for V and 4 bases for J; bases not matched to a gene: 7. The CDR3 loop reads CASSSGTGGGVYGYTF. DNA for the CDR3: TGTGCCAGCAGTTCAGGGACAGGGGGCGGTGTCTATGGCTACACCTTC.

This chain uses TRBV6-6 with TRBJ2-7; 14 bases match TRBD2. Unmatched junction bases numbered 18, after V lost 5 bases and J lost 6 bases. The CDR3 consists of 19 residues. Per germline, CDR1 MNHNY and CDR2 SVGAGI (reference sequence). CDR3 in DNA: TGTGCCAGCAGTCTTCATCCGGGACTAGCGGGAGCCCTCGATTCCGAGCAGTACTTC. Encoded protein: CASSLHPGLAGALDSEQYF.

The V gene is TRBV5-1, the J gene TRBJ2-3, with a weak D call TRBD2 (5 bases). The CDR3 is made up of 15 amino acids. V gave up 1 base and J gave up 0 bases, with 9 bases separating them. Germline V gene data show CDR1 as SGHRS and CDR2 as YFSETQ. The CDR3 region is CASSLRRASTDTQYF. For the CDR3, the DNA is TGCGCCAGCAGCTTGAGGCGGGCTAGCACAGATACGCAGTATTTT.

The chain has TRBV3-1 (or the pseudogene TRBV3-2) and TRBJ1-4, with D maybe TRBD1 (6 bases). Germline V lookup: CDR1 LGHDT, CDR2 YNNKEL (reference sequence). Trimming removed 2 bases from V and 8 bases from J, with 15 bases in between. The CDR3 covers 15 residues. The CDR3 loop is CASSQIRGRGEKLFF. CDR3 bases: TGTGCCAGCAGCCAAATCAGGGGTAGAGGGGAAAAACTGTTTTTT.

This chain joins TRBV7-6 and TRBJ2-1; 7 positions agree with TRBD1. This CDR3 comprises 15 residues. V lost 3 bases to trimming and J lost 6 bases; unmatched junction nucleotides: 8. The germline V gene encodes CDR1 SGHVS and CDR2 FNYEAQ. The CDR3, as DNA: TGTGCCAGCAGCTTCGCGCAGGGGGTCAGCAATGAGCAGTTCTTC. It codes for CASSFAQGVSNEQFF.

The DNA for the CDR3 is TGCGCCAGCAGCCAAGAAGGGGGACAGCCTCGTTCACCCCTCCACTTT. It specifies CASSQEGGQPRSPLHF. The chain joins TRBV4-1 to TRBJ1-6, with 7 bases aligning to TRBD1. V dropped 0 bases and J dropped 9; count of bases not matched to a gene: 8. CDR3 length equals 16 residues. CDR1 and CDR2 from the germline V gene are MGHRA and YSYEKL.